This TCR beta chain was recovered during a study of blood T cell repertoires in COVID-19 (dated by TCRdb to 2018 to 2020). In the study overall: Collaborator samples came from the United States, Italy and Spain and covered acute and convalescent phases of COVID-19. The repertoires were released in a freely available public database meant as a resource for research on the immune response to SARS-CoV-2. The sample metadata nearly always contained a de-identified subject ID, COVID-19 status, age in years and sex. Subjects who had been exposed to COVID-19, were actively infected with it, or had recovered from it provided the deeply sampled blood TCRbeta repertoires that made up the dataset. The samples were drawn from the first 160 participants of the ongoing ImmuneRACE study and from 950 to 1,500 subjects provided by 6 global collaborators. The prospective study material was composed of cDNA or gDNA derived from T cells, B-cell-depleted T cells, or PBMCs. Where available, HLA class I and class II types were taken from metadata supplied by the sample provider and were not determined by assay-based typing.

The V end gives up 1 base and the J end 1 base, leaving 1 base in the junction not matched to a gene. CDR1 and CDR2 were assigned from the germline V gene as LGHNA and YSLEER. The CDR3 has 16 amino acids, counting the end cysteine and phenylalanine. Left in the record is the CDR3 DNA by itself, 48 bases read in frame from the first base. Collaborating institutions collected whole blood in K2EDTA tubes following their own protocols. Collaborator samples were shipped for TCRbeta analysis as frozen whole blood, isolated PBMCs, or DNA extracted from either sample type. Points on this clone: The clone's antigen remains unknown. No base quality information exists; no much larger clone differs at one position. The same CDR3 is also encoded by other DNA sequences in this sample.

The paper as a whole reports these results and caveats: How much clinical and demographic metadata was included differed by source and by participant, and the metadata was provided uncurated.

TCRbeta CDR3 regions were amplified from genomic DNA using the immunoSEQ Assay, a bias-controlled multiplex PCR. In the authors' own workflow: The number of nucleated cells in each sample was estimated from the amplification of reference gene primers within the assay. To quantify the absolute abundance of each unique TCRbeta CDR3 rearrangement, sequence reads were collapsed and filtered. For each sample, productive Simpson clonality was calculated as the square root of Simpson's diversity index across productive rearrangements. In TCRdb, the immuneACCESS table is reduced to in-frame sequences with V and J assigned. These tables do not hold every clone; where another copy was compared, an unresolved V gene accounts for under half, and the others remain unexplained. For V, J and clone size, that table is used; D and trimming come from the DNA. The sample table holds around 60,000 clones, of which approximately 77% were seen once. The ten largest make up around 30% of the sample.

The receptor chain draws on TRBV4-3 and TRBJ2-6; 7 bases in the junction line up with TRBD2. This sequence originates from a human donor in a cohort sampled during active COVID-19. The sequenced sample consisted of peripheral blood. CDR3 reads: CASSQVGGSGANVLTF. The DNA sequence follows: TGCGCCAGCAGCCAAGTCGGGGGGTCTGGGGCCAACGTCCTGACTTTC.